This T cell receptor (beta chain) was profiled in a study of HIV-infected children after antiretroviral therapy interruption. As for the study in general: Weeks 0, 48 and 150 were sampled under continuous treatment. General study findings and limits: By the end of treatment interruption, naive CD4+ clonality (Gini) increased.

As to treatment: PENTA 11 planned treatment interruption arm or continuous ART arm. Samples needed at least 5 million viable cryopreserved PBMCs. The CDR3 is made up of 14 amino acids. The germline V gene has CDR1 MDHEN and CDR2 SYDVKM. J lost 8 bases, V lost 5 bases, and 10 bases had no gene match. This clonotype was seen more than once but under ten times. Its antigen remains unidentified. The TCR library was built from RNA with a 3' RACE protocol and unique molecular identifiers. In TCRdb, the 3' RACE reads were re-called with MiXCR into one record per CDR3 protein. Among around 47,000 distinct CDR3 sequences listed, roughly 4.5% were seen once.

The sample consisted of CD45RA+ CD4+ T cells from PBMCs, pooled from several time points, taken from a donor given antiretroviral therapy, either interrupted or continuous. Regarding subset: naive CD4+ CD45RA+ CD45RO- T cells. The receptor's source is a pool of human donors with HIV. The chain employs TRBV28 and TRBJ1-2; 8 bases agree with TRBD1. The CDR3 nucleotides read TGTGCCAGCAGTCCCGGACAGGGATCGGGCGGCTACACCTTC. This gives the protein CASSPGQGSGGYTF.